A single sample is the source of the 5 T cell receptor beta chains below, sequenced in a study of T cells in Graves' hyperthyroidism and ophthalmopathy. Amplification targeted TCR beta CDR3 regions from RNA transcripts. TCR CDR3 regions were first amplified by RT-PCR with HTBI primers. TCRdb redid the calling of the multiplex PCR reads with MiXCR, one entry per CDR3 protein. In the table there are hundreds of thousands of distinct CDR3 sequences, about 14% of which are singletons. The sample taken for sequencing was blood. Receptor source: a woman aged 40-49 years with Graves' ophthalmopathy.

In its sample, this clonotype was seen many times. CDR3 in amino acids: CAGGYNEQFF. The CDR3 DNA reads TGTGCGGGAGGGTACAATGAGCAGTTCTTC. The V gene is TRBV2, the J gene TRBJ2-1; 7 bases line up with TRBD2. The CDR3 has 10 amino acids. The germline V gene has CDR1 SNHLY and CDR2 FYNNEI. The full variable domain, its missing parts supplied by reference TRBV2 and TRBJ2-1, is EPEVTQTPSHQVTQMGQEVILRCVPISNHLYFYWYRQILGQKVEFLVSFYNNEISEKSEIFDDQFSVERPDGSNFTLKIRSTKLEDSAMYFCAGGYNEQFFGPGTRLTVL.

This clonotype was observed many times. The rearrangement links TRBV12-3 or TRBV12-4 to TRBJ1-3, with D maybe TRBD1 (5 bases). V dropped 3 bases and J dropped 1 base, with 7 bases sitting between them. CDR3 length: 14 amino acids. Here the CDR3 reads CASSLGESGNTIYF. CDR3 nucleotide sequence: TGTGCCAGCAGTTTGGGGGAATCTGGAAACACCATATATTTT.

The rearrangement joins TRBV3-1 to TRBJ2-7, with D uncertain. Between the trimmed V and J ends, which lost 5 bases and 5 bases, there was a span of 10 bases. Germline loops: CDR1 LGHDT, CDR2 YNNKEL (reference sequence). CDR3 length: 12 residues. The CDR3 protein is CASSGVADEQYF. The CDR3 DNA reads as TGTGCCAGCAGCGGAGTAGCTGACGAGCAGTACTTC.

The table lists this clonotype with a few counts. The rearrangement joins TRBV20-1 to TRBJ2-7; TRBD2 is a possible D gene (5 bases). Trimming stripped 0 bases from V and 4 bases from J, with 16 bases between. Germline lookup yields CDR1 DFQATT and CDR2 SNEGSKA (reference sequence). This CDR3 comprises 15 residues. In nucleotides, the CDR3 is TGCAGTGCTAGAGACACCCTGTATTCGGGGTACGAGCAGTACTTC. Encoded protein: CSARDTLYSGYEQYF.

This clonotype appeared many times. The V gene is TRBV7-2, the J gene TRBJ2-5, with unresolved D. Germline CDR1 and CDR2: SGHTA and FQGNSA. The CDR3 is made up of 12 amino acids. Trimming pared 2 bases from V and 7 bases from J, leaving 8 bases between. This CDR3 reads CASSLSLGTQYF. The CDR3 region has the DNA TGTGCCAGCAGCTTAAGCCTCGGGACCCAGTACTTC.